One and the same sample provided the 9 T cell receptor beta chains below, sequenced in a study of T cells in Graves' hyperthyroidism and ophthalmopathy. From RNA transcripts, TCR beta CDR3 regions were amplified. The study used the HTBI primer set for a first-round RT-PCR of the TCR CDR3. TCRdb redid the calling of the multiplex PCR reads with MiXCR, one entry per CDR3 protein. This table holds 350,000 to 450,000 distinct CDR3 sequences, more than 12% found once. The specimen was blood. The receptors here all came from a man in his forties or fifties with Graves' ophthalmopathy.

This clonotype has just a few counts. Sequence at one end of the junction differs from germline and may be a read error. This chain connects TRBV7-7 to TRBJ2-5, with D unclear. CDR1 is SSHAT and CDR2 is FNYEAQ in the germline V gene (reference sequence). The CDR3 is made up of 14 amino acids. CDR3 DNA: TGTGCTAGCAGCGCCGCGCGGCGTGGCGAGACCCAGTACTTC. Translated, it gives CASSAARRGETQYF.

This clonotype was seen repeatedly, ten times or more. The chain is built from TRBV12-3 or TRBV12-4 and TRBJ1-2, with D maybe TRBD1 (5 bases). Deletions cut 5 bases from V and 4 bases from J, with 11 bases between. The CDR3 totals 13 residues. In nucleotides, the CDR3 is TGTGCCAGCAGTATCGGGACGGGCTATGGCTACACCTTC. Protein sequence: CASSIGTGYGYTF.

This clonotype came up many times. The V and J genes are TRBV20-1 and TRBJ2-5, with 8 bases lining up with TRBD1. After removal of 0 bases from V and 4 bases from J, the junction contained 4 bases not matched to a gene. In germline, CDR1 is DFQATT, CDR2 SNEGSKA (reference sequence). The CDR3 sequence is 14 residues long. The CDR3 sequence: CSARDRGRIETQYF. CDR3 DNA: TGCAGTGCTAGAGACAGGGGGCGGATAGAGACCCAGTACTTC.

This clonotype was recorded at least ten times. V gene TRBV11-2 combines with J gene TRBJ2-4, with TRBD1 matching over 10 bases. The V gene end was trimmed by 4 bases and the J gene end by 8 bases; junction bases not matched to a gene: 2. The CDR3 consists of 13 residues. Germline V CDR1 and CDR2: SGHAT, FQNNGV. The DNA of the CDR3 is TGTGCCAGCAGCTCGGACAGGGGGGACATTCAGTACTTC. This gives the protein CASSSDRGDIQYF.

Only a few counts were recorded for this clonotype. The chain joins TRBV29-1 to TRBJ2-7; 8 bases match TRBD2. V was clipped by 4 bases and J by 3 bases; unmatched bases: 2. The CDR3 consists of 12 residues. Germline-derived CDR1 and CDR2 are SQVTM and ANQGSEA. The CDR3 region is CSVVAGIYEQYF. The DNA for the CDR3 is TGCAGCGTTGTAGCGGGAATCTACGAGCAGTACTTC.

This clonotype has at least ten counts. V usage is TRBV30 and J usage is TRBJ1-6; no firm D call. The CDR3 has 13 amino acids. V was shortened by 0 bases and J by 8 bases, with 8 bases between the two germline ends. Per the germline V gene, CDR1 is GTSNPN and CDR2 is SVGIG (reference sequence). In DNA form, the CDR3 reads TGTGCCTGGAGTGTACGGTCCGATTCACCCCTCCACTTT. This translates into CAWSVRSDSPLHF.

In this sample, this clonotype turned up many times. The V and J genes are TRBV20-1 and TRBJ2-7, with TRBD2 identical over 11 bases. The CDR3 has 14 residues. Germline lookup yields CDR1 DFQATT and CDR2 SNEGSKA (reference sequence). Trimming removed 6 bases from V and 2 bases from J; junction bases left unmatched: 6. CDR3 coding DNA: TGCAGTGCCGACCCGACTAGCGGGACCTACGAGCAGTACTTC. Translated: CSADPTSGTYEQYF.

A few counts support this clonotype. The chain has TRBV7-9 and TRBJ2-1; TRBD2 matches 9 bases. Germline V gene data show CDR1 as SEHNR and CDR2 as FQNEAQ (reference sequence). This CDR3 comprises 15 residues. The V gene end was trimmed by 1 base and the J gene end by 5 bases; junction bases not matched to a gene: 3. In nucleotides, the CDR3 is TGTGCCAGCAGCTTAGGCCTAGCGGGGCACAATGAGCAGTTCTTC. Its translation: CASSLGLAGHNEQFF.

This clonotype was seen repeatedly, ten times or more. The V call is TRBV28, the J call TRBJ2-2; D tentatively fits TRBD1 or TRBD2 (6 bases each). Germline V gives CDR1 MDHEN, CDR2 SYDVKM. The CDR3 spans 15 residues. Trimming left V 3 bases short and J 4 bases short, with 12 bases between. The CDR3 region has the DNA TGTGCCAGCAGTTTGGGGGGCGCCGGCACCGGGGAGCTGTTTTTT. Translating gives CASSLGGAGTGELFF.